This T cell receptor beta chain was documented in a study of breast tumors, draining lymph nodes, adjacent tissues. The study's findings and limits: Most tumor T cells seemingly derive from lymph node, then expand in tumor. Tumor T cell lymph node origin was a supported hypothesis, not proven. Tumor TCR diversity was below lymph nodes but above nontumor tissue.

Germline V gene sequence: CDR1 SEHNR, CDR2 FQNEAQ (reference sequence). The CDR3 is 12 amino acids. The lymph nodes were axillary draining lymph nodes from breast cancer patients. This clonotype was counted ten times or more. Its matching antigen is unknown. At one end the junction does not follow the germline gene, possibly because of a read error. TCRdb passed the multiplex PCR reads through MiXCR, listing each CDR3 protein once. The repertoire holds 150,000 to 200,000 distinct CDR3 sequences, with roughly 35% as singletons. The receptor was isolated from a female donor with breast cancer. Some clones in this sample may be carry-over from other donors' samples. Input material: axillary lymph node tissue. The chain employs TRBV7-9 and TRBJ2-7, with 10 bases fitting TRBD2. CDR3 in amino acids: CASSLAGDEQYF. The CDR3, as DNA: TGTGCCAGCAGCCTAGCGGGAGACGAGCAGTACTTC. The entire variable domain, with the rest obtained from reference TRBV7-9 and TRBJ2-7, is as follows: DTGVSQNPRHKITKRGQNVTFRCDPISEHNRLYWYRQTLGQGPEFLTYFQNEAQLEKSRLLSDRFSAERPKGSFSTLEIQRTEQGDSAMYLCASSLAGDEQYFGPGTRLTVT.